This entry describes one T cell receptor (beta chain). Sequencing used immunoSEQ multiplex PCR; TCRdb keeps in-frame clones, though not all of them. Among roughly 400,000 clones, more than 70% were seen once, and the ten largest hold about 1.5%. In terms of age and location, participants ranged from roughly 18 to 90 years and lived in about two dozen US areas. Categorization into cohorts depended on clinical history that participants reported. From germline, CDR1 is DFQATT and CDR2 SNEGSKA (reference sequence). V lost 3 bases to trimming and J lost 1 base, with 16 bases between them. The CDR3 is 15 residues long. This specimen belongs to a study of blood T cell repertoires in COVID-19.

This sequence was found in a woman between 18 and 29 years old who had been exposed to COVID-19. This chain connects TRBV20-1 to TRBJ2-7; D remains ambiguous. Sequenced: PBMCs or T cells enriched from blood (not recorded which). The CDR3 protein is CSASARLAPSYEQYF. The DNA of the CDR3 is TGCAGTGCTAGTGCTAGACTGGCCCCATCCTACGAGCAGTACTTC.